The source of this T cell receptor (beta chain) is a study of cytomegalovirus exposure and HLA in healthy donors. Study-wide results and limits: Accounts indicate the classifier identified cytomegalovirus status with strong specificity and sensitivity. HLA alleles showed associations with 15,000 to 20,000 TCR beta sequences in a later analysis, at a 0.05 false discovery rate. Among the sequence variants, a highly shared cluster was likely an artifact of sequencing.

This clone appeared a few times. Its antigen is as yet unknown. V was pared by 0 bases and J by 0 bases, with 11 bases of the junction left unmatched. This CDR3 has 19 amino acids. Per germline, CDR1 LGHNA and CDR2 YNFKEQ. The PCR had 60 Vbeta and 13 Jbeta primers. Original data processing: A later analysis tallied tens of millions of unique TCR beta chains, about 9.9 million of them shared. Data came from immunoSEQ multiplex PCR; TCRdb stores just in-frame clones and leaves some out. The V and J calls and clone size were taken over from that table, and D and trimming were inferred from the DNA. This sample yields about 180,000 clones, of which roughly 77% are seen a single time; about 1.9% belongs to the top ten.

The chain recombines TRBV4-2 with TRBJ2-3; 8 bases are a match to TRBD2. Input material: PBMCs. The receptor was derived from a woman aged 25 to 39 in good health and CMV-seronegative. The CDR3 DNA reads TGTGCCAGCAGCCAAGATGTCAGCGGGGGTCCTTCTAGCACAGATACGCAGTATTTT. It codes for CASSQDVSGGPSSTDTQYF.